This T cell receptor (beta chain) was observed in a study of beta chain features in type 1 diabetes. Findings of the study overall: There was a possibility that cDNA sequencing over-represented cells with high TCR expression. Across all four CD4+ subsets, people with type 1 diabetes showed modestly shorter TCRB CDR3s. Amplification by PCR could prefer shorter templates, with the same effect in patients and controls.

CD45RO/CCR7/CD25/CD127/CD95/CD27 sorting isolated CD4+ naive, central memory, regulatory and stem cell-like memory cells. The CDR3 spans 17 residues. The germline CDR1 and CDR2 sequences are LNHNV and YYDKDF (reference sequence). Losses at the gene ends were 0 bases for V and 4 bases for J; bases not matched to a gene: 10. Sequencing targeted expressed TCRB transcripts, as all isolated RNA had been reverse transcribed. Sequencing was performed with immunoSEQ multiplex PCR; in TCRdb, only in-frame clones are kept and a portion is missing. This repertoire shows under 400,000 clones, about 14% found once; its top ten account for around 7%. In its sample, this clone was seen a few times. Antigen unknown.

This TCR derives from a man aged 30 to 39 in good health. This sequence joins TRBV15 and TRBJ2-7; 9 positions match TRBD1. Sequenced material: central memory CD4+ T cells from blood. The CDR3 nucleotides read TGTGCCACCAGCAGAGACGCCGGGACAGGGCGATTTTACGAGCAGTACTTC. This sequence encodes CATSRDAGTGRFYEQYF. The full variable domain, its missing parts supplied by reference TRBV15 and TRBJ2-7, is DAMVIQNPRYQVTQFGKPVTLSCSQTLNHNVMYWYQQKSSQAPKLLFHYYDKDFNNEADTPDNFQSRRPNTSFCFLDIRSPGLGDTAMYLCATSRDAGTGRFYEQYFGPGTRLTVT.